The 26 T cell receptor beta chains given below trace back to one sample, sequenced in a study of PD-1 blockade in classical Hodgkin lymphoma. Data came from immunoSEQ multiplex PCR; TCRdb stores just in-frame clones and leaves some out. The sample holds some 100,000 clones; just under 95% are singletons and the top ten take 2.8%. Every single patient, without exception, relapsed after autologous stem cell transplantation, and brentuximab vedotin exposure varied. This specimen consisted of peripheral blood mononuclear cells (PBMCs), obtained at baseline. Source of these receptors: a human donor with classical Hodgkin lymphoma.

The rearrangement links TRBV20-1 to TRBJ1-1; D remains ambiguous. This CDR3 spans 11 amino acids. CDR1 and CDR2 from the germline V gene are DFQATT and SNEGSKA (reference sequence). V lost 7 bases and J lost 5, with 11 bases in between. CDR3 bases: TGCAGTGGGTTAGGGAAAACTGAAGCTTTCTTT. Translation: CSGLGKTEAFF.

The V call is TRBV6-6, the J call TRBJ2-7; 7 bases fit TRBD1. The J segment lost 5 bases and the V segment lost 6 bases, leaving 13 bases of the junction unmatched. In germline, CDR1 is MNHNY, CDR2 SVGAGI (reference sequence). The CDR3 sequence is 15 residues long. DNA for the CDR3: TGTGCCAGCAGACTCACAGGGGTCCAGGGAGACGAGCAGTACTTC. It specifies CASRLTGVQGDEQYF.

On this clone: The conserved closing phenylalanine or tryptophan is absent in this CDR3, likely reflecting a read error. The genes are TRBV5-1 and TRBJ1-2; 11 bases map to TRBD1. The CDR3 is 16 residues long. CDR1 is SGHRS and CDR2 is YFSETQ in the germline V gene. V was clipped by 0 bases and J by 5 bases; unmatched bases: 6. For the CDR3, the DNA is TGCGCCAGCAGCTTGGATCGGGACAGGGGGTTGTATGGCTACACCCTC. Translating it yields CASSLDRDRGLYGYTL.

The CDR3 protein is CASSSRVSEQYF. DNA for the CDR3: TGTGCCAGCAGCTCTAGGGTATCCGAGCAGTACTTC. The V call is TRBV7-8, the J call TRBJ2-7; no clear D gene. The germline V and J ends were trimmed by 4 bases and 6 bases, with 10 bases remaining between them. CDR1 is SGHVS, CDR2 FQNEAQ, per germline. The CDR3 extends over 12 amino acids.

The gene calls are TRBV27 and TRBJ1-4; D is unclear. The germline gives CDR1 MNHEY, CDR2 SMNVEV (reference sequence). This CDR3 is 13 amino acids long. V was trimmed by 5 bases and J by 6 bases, leaving 10 bases between them. CDR3 protein: CASSTWPDEKLFF. The CDR3 DNA reads as TGTGCCAGCAGTACCTGGCCGGATGAAAAACTGTTTTTT.

The rearrangement uses TRBV6-6 and TRBJ1-2, with unresolved D. The CDR3 runs to 11 residues. V dropped 5 bases and J dropped 4 bases, with 5 bases sitting between them. CDR1 MNHNY and CDR2 SVGAGI come from the germline V gene (reference sequence). The CDR3 sequence: CASSTAYGYTF. CDR3 coding DNA: TGTGCCAGCAGTACTGCCTATGGCTACACCTTC.

This chain joins TRBV6-1 and TRBJ2-1, with 9 bases lining up with TRBD1. Trimming removed 4 bases from V and 3 bases from J; junction bases left unmatched: 16. The length of the CDR3 is 19 residues. Germline CDR1 MNHNS, CDR2 SASEGT. As DNA, the CDR3 is TGTGCCAGCAGTGTTCTCCCAGGGGGCGGGACAGGGTACTACAATGAGCAGTTCTTC. Amino acids: CASSVLPGGGTGYYNEQFF.

The genes are TRBV21-1 and TRBJ1-1. TRBV21-1 counts as a pseudogene. The CDR3 is made up of 14 amino acids. CDR3 DNA: TGTGCCAGCAGCAAAGGCCGGGGATGCACTGAAGCTTTCTTT. Protein product: CASSKGRGCTEAFF.

V gene TRBV5-5 combines with J gene TRBJ2-7; no reliable D call. Between the trimmed V and J ends, which lost 0 bases and 2 bases, there was a span of 15 bases. Germline V gene lookup returns CDR1 SGHKS and CDR2 YYEKEE (reference sequence). The CDR3 covers 16 residues. For the CDR3, the DNA is TGTGCCAGCAGCTTGGATCCCCTAACTTACACCTACGAGCAGTACTTC. Encoded protein: CASSLDPLTYTYEQYF.

The V call is TRBV30, the J call TRBJ1-5; D gene uncertain. The ends were cut back, 0 bases at V and 5 bases at J, with 8 bases in the middle. The V gene's germline CDR1 is GTSNPN and CDR2 SVGIG (reference sequence). The CDR3 spans 13 residues. The CDR3 nucleotides read TGTGCCTGGAGTGTAGCTCAAGATCAGCCCCAGCATTTT. Protein: CAWSVAQDQPQHF.

V gene TRBV7-2 combines with J gene TRBJ1-3, with TRBD1 matching 8 bases. The germline CDR1 and CDR2 sequences are SGHTA and FQGNSA. The trim removed 5 bases at V and 4 bases at J, leaving 10 bases unmatched. The CDR3 is 16 residues long. The DNA for the CDR3 is TGTGCCAGCAGCACCCGCCAGGGGGCTATGGGAAACACCATATATTTT. It yields the protein CASSTRQGAMGNTIYF.

The count of this clone is one. The chain joins TRBV11-1 to TRBJ2-3; D tentatively reads TRBD1 or TRBD2 (5 bases each). The germline V gene encodes CDR1 SGHAT and CDR2 FQDESV (reference sequence). The CDR3 length is 16 residues. Trimming removed 5 bases from V and 2 bases from J, with 17 bases in between. The CDR3 bases are TGTGCCAGCAGCCTCTGGGACCGCCAGTTCACAGATACGCAGTATTTT. As protein: CASSLWDRQFTDTQYF.

The CDR3 nucleotides are TGTGCCAGCAGTTCCAATTCGGGAGCAACTAATGAAAAACTGTTTTTT. Protein product: CASSSNSGATNEKLFF. The chain has TRBV2 and TRBJ1-4; D ambiguous. CDR1 is SNHLY, CDR2 FYNNEI, per germline. The length of the CDR3 is 16 residues. V was trimmed by 5 bases and J by 0 bases, leaving 13 bases between them.

The rearrangement links TRBV13 to TRBJ2-4; 11 positions agree with TRBD1. V was pared by 5 bases and J by 3 bases, with 6 bases of the junction left unmatched. Germline assignment: CDR1 PRHDT and CDR2 FYEKMQ (reference sequence). The CDR3 has 16 amino acids. CDR3 protein: CASSTGTGGGKNIQYF. CDR3 nucleotide sequence: TGTGCCAGCAGCACCGGGACAGGGGGAGGCAAAAACATTCAGTACTTC.

V and J are TRBV4-1 and TRBJ2-7, with D possibly matching TRBD1 (6 bases). This CDR3 spans 14 amino acids. Germline V CDR1 and CDR2: MGHRA, YSYEKL. V was cut by 3 bases and J by 5 bases, with 14 bases left in between. DNA of the CDR3: TGCGCCAGCAGCCAGGGGGCCTCTTTGGACGAGCAGTACTTC. This sequence encodes CASSQGASLDEQYF.

The rearrangement uses TRBV27 and TRBJ2-7; TRBD1 might be the D (5 bases). From germline, CDR1 is MNHEY and CDR2 SMNVEV (reference sequence). The CDR3 is made up of 15 amino acids. V lost 3 bases and J lost 0, with 12 bases in between. This chain's CDR3 is CASSFRGHPSYEQYF. DNA of the CDR3: TGTGCCAGCAGTTTTAGGGGCCACCCCTCCTACGAGCAGTACTTC.

The rearrangement joins TRBV29-1 to TRBJ1-4; TRBD1 aligns across 10 bases. Germline V gene sequence: CDR1 SQVTM, CDR2 ANQGSEA. CDR3 size: 12 residues. With 7 bases clipped from V and 8 bases from J, the junction kept 4 bases outside the gene matches. The CDR3 nucleotides are TGCAGCGCAGGACAGGGGGACGAAAAACTGTTTTTT. Translating gives CSAGQGDEKLFF.

V is TRBV27 and J is TRBJ2-3, with TRBD2 matching 10 bases. Trimming cost V 6 bases and J 3 bases; bases outside gene matches: 9. Germline-derived CDR1 and CDR2 are MNHEY and SMNVEV (reference sequence). The length of the CDR3 is 16 residues. The chain's CDR3 is CASSLVRAGGTDTQYF. In DNA form, the CDR3 reads TGTGCCAGCAGCCTCGTTAGAGCGGGAGGGACAGATACGCAGTATTTT.

CDR3 DNA: TGCGCCACCCGGACCCCGTCACTAGCAGACAACTACGAGCAGTACTTC. Protein product: CATRTPSLADNYEQYF. The chain combines TRBV10-2 with TRBJ2-7; weak D call: TRBD2 (6 bases). Germline assignment: CDR1 WSHSY and CDR2 SAAADI. The CDR3 sequence is 16 residues long. V lost 10 bases and J 3 bases, leaving 25 bases between the germline ends.

The chain joins TRBV9 to TRBJ2-1; 10 bases align to TRBD2. Germline V CDR1 and CDR2: SGDLS, YYNGEE. The trim removed 5 bases at V and 6 bases at J, leaving 2 bases unmatched. The CDR3 has 13 amino acids. As DNA, the CDR3 is TGTGCCAGCAGGAGGACTAGCGGCAATGAGCAGTTCTTC. It is translated as CASRRTSGNEQFF.

The chain carries TRBV6-1 and TRBJ1-5; a weak D match, TRBD1 (6 bases). From germline, CDR1 is MNHNS and CDR2 SASEGT. The CDR3 extends over 11 amino acids. V was trimmed by 6 bases and J by 12 bases, leaving 12 bases between them. The chain's CDR3 is CASRVDRFQHF. Here the CDR3 DNA reads TGTGCCAGCAGGGTCGACAGGTTCCAGCATTTT.

This chain uses TRBV4-1 with TRBJ2-5, with 8 bases aligning to TRBD2. The CDR3 contains 15 residues. With V trimmed by 4 bases and J by 5 bases, 9 bases remained unmatched. The V gene's germline CDR1 is MGHRA and CDR2 YSYEKL. CDR3 nucleotide sequence: TGCGCCAGCAGCCCGGGACCAGCGGGAGTGGAGACCCAGTACTTC. The encoded protein is CASSPGPAGVETQYF.

This chain links TRBV6-5 with TRBJ2-5; 8 bases are shared with TRBD1. Per the germline V gene, CDR1 is MNHEY and CDR2 is SVGAGI. The CDR3 contains 14 residues. Trimming took 8 bases from V and 5 from J; bases not matched to a gene: 10. The CDR3, as DNA: TGTGCCAGCCGTGGGGACAGGTTGGGTGAGACCCAGTACTTC. Translation: CASRGDRLGETQYF.

The rearrangement links TRBV29-1 to TRBJ2-3; 7 bases line up with TRBD1. The CDR3 consists of 12 residues. V was clipped by 3 bases and J by 3 bases; unmatched bases: 0. Germline CDR1 SQVTM, CDR2 ANQGSEA. The CDR3 nucleotides are TGCAGCGTTGAGACAGGGACAGATACGCAGTATTTT. This translates into CSVETGTDTQYF.

V gene TRBV11-2 combines with J gene TRBJ2-2; D is uncertain. V gave up 5 bases and J gave up 2 bases, with 12 bases separating them. Looked up from germline, CDR1 is SGHAT and CDR2 is FQNNGV. This CDR3 region has 15 residues. CDR3 nucleotides: TGTGCCAGCAGCCCGACAAACAGAAACACCGGGGAGCTGTTTTTT. It translates to CASSPTNRNTGELFF.

V usage is TRBV5-1 and J usage is TRBJ1-4; 9 bases map to TRBD1. The CDR3 length is 14 residues. Germline V lookup: CDR1 SGHRS, CDR2 YFSETQ. Trimming at V came to 2 bases and at J to 7 bases, leaving 3 bases not matched to a gene. For the CDR3, the DNA is TGCGCCAGCAGCTTCGAGGACAGGGGTGAAAAACTGTTTTTT. It is translated as CASSFEDRGEKLFF.